This T cell receptor (beta chain) was captured in a study of cytomegalovirus exposure and HLA in healthy donors. Use of 60 Vbeta and 13 Jbeta primers characterized the PCR. The data were produced by immunoSEQ multiplex PCR, yet TCRdb's version contains in-frame clones alone and is incomplete. The sample yields roughly 80,000 clones, 65% to 85% seen once. As to this clone: Its antigen remains unidentified.

The germline V gene encodes CDR1 MGHRA and CDR2 YSYEKL. CDR3 length equals 17 residues. V gave up 2 bases and J gave up 1 base; unmatched junction bases: 4. Study-wide results and limits: TCR beta V segments were, for the most part, productive about 90% or about 30% of the time in an earlier analysis. Presence/absence analyses assumed roughly uniform sequencing depth across donors, which may not hold.

Specimen: PBMCs. This TCR was recovered from a woman in her fifties or sixties in good health and CMV-seronegative. The rearrangement joins TRBV4-1 to TRBJ2-2; 10 bases agree with TRBD1. CDR3 sequence: CASSQLTGGRNTGELFF. CDR3 in DNA: TGCGCCAGCAGCCAACTGACAGGGGGCCGGAACACCGGGGAGCTGTTTTTT.